These 26 T cell receptor beta chains were sequenced from one sample in a study of human T cells and chemical hapten exposure. TCRdb re-called the RACE reads through MiXCR, storing one row per CDR3 protein. Among 300,000 to 450,000 distinct CDR3 sequences listed, around 5.5% were seen once. Documented time point: pre-sensitization, week 0. Indicated treatment: therapeutic diphenylcyclopropenone sensitization with weekly scalp DPC. Sequenced material: whole blood, taken in connection with sensitization to the hapten diphenylcyclopropenone (DPC). The source of these receptors is a woman in her fifties or sixties with alopecia areata. Some clones in this sample may be carry-over from other donors' samples.

The chain couples TRBV10-3 to TRBJ2-3; TRBD2 agrees at 8 bases. The CDR3 has 14 amino acids. V lost 11 bases, J lost 0 bases, and 7 bases stayed unmatched. The germline gives CDR1 ENHRY, CDR2 SYGVKD. CDR3 bases: TGTGCCCTAGGGGAGCGGGGGAGCACAGATACGCAGTATTTT. This codes for CALGERGSTDTQYF.

This rearrangement joins TRBV2 to TRBJ2-7; 13 bases align to TRBD2. The germline V gene has CDR1 SNHLY and CDR2 FYNNEI. V lost 5 bases to trimming and J lost 5 bases; unmatched junction nucleotides: 3. The CDR3 contains 14 residues. The CDR3 reads CASSRGLAGDEQYF. The DNA of the CDR3 is TGTGCCAGCAGTCGCGGACTAGCGGGGGACGAGCAGTACTTC.

This clonotype occurred many times. The V call is TRBV7-9, the J call TRBJ1-4; D is undetermined. The V end was cut by 3 bases, the J end by 2 bases, with 7 bases between. There are 14 residues in the CDR3. CDR1 and CDR2 (germline): SEHNR, FQNEAQ (reference sequence). The CDR3 here is CASSLGKTNEKLFF. The CDR3, as DNA: TGTGCCAGCAGCTTGGGAAAGACTAATGAAAAACTGTTTTTT.

At least ten counts were recorded for this clonotype. The CDR3 region has the DNA TGTGCCAGCAGCCCCAGGGCAGGGGGCGGTGAAAAACTGTTTTTT. This gives the protein CASSPRAGGGEKLFF. The chain employs TRBV7-9 and TRBJ1-4; the match to TRBD1 covers 8 bases. J gave up 7 bases and V 5 bases, and 9 bases lay outside the gene matches. This CDR3 comprises 15 residues. CDR1 and CDR2 (germline): SEHNR, FQNEAQ (reference sequence).

This clonotype came up many times. V usage is TRBV28 and J usage is TRBJ1-5, with D possibly TRBD1 on 6 matching bases. The V gene lost 8 bases and the J gene lost 2 bases, with 13 bases spanning the gap. This CDR3 spans 14 amino acids. Germline loops: CDR1 MDHEN, CDR2 SYDVKM. The CDR3 spells CASRGAVGNQPQHF. The CDR3 DNA reads TGTGCCAGCCGGGGGGCCGTTGGCAATCAGCCCCAGCATTTT. Looking up the rest from reference TRBV28 and TRBJ1-5 gives the full variable domain: DVKVTQSSRYLVKRTGEKVFLECVQDMDHENMFWYRQDPGLGLRLIYFSYDVKMKEKGDIPEGYSVSREKKERFSLILESASTNQTSMYLCASRGAVGNQPQHFGDGTRLSIL.

This clonotype occurred many times. The chain has TRBV9 and TRBJ2-7; perhaps TRBD1 as D (6 bases). CDR3 length: 12 amino acids. Trimming removed 4 bases from V and 5 bases from J, with 10 bases in between. Germline assignment: CDR1 SGDLS and CDR2 YYNGEE. This chain's CDR3 is CASSPTGHEQYF. For the CDR3, the DNA is TGTGCCAGCAGCCCTACAGGGCACGAGCAGTACTTC.

This clonotype has a handful of counts. The CDR3 end shows no conserved phenylalanine or tryptophan, and so a read error is likely. The chain carries TRBV4-1 and TRBJ1-2; D is unclear. Germline loops: CDR1 MGHRA, CDR2 YSYEKL. V lost 3 bases and J 2 bases, leaving 13 bases between the germline ends. The CDR3 spans 15 residues. CDR3 nucleotide sequence: TGCGCCAGCAGCCACAACCAGGCGGCCAACTATGGCTACACCTCC. Translating it yields CASSHNQAANYGYTS.

The CDR3 spells CASSLSMRVEQYF. The DNA for the CDR3 is TGTGCCAGCAGTTTATCGATGAGGGTCGAGCAGTACTTC. This chain joins TRBV27 and TRBJ2-7; D perhaps matches TRBD2 (5 bases). Germline CDR1 reads MNHEY; CDR2 reads SMNVEV (reference sequence). The CDR3 runs 13 residues. Trimming stripped 0 bases from V and 6 bases from J, with 9 bases between.

This clonotype has only a few counts. V gene TRBV4-2 combines with J gene TRBJ2-1, with 11 bases that match TRBD2. Trimming removed 0 bases from V and 4 bases from J; junction bases left unmatched: 2. The CDR3 length is 16 residues. CDR1 is LGHNA, CDR2 YNFKEQ, per germline. CDR3 in amino acids: CASSQEVAGGYNEQFF. The CDR3 region has the DNA TGTGCCAGCAGCCAAGAGGTAGCGGGGGGGTACAATGAGCAGTTCTTC.

This clonotype came up many times. This sequence joins TRBV29-1 and TRBJ2-5; the match to TRBD2 covers 9 bases. The germline gives CDR1 SQVTM, CDR2 ANQGSEA. The trim removed 4 bases at V and 3 bases at J, leaving 9 bases unmatched. The CDR3 is 15 residues long. The CDR3 loop is CSVGGRAVGEETQYF. The CDR3 DNA sequence: TGCAGCGTTGGCGGGAGGGCCGTTGGTGAAGAGACCCAGTACTTC.

This clonotype was picked up many times. The chain is built from TRBV5-1 and TRBJ2-4; D is uncertain. There are 14 residues in the CDR3. Germline CDR1 and CDR2: SGHRS and YFSETQ. V lost 3 bases, J lost 7 bases, and 14 bases lay in between. The CDR3 sequence is CASSSAPDPNIQYF. In DNA form, the CDR3 reads TGCGCCAGCAGCTCCGCACCCGACCCGAACATTCAGTACTTC. Based on the CDR3 plus reference TRBV5-1 and TRBJ2-4, the full variable domain is KAGVTQTPRYLIKTRGQQVTLSCSPISGHRSVSWYQQTPGQGLQFLFEYFSETQRNKGNFPGRFSGRQFSNSRSEMNVSTLELGDSALYLCASSSAPDPNIQYFGAGTRLSVL.

This clonotype was seen ten or more times. This chain connects TRBV4-3 to TRBJ2-6; D is unclear. CDR1 and CDR2 from the germline V gene are LGHNA and YSLEER. The CDR3 consists of 16 residues. Trimming shortened V by 0 bases and J by 0 bases, and 6 bases separated the two germline ends. Here the CDR3 reads CASSQDGLSGANVLTF. Here the CDR3 DNA reads TGCGCCAGCAGCCAAGATGGGCTCTCTGGGGCCAACGTCCTGACTTTC.

The table lists this clonotype with many counts. The chain couples TRBV2 to TRBJ2-1; TRBD2 agrees at 9 bases. Losses at the gene ends were 3 bases for V and 0 bases for J; bases not matched to a gene: 3. This CDR3 spans 16 amino acids. The germline V gene encodes CDR1 SNHLY and CDR2 FYNNEI. CDR3 sequence: CASSELAGSSYNEQFF. The CDR3 nucleotides are TGTGCCAGCAGTGAGCTAGCGGGAAGCTCCTACAATGAGCAGTTCTTC.

This clonotype was found many times. This sequence joins TRBV12-5 and TRBJ1-6; 10 bases line up with TRBD1. This CDR3 region has 20 residues. Germline V lookup: CDR1 LGHNT, CDR2 FRNRAP. Trimming at V came to 3 bases and at J to 7 bases, leaving 18 bases not matched to a gene. The CDR3 reads CASGFSAGTGDFVVNSPLHF. The CDR3 nucleotides are TGTGCTAGTGGTTTCAGTGCCGGGACAGGGGATTTTGTCGTGAATTCACCCCTCCACTTT.

This clonotype was detected a few times. The chain has TRBV7-2 and TRBJ1-2, with 7 bases fitting TRBD1. Germline-derived CDR1 and CDR2 are SGHTA and FQGNSA. The CDR3 is 16 residues long. The junction had 11 bases not matched to a gene; V was cut back by 5 bases and J by 2 bases. The CDR3 DNA is TGTGCCAGCAGCACAGGGGCCGGACGGCTGAACTATGGCTACACCTTC. It yields the protein CASSTGAGRLNYGYTF.

The chain has TRBV2 and TRBJ1-2; D call uncertain. Germline V gives CDR1 SNHLY, CDR2 FYNNEI. The CDR3 covers 14 residues. V lost 4 bases to trimming and J lost 1 base, with 10 bases between them. CDR3 protein: CASSGHGSNYGYTF. DNA for the CDR3: TGTGCCAGCAGTGGTCATGGGAGTAACTATGGCTACACCTTC.

This clonotype has a count of ten or more. J is TRBJ2-7 and V is TRBV20-1; D possibly corresponds to TRBD2 (6 bases). The CDR3 spans 14 residues. Germline V gene sequence: CDR1 DFQATT, CDR2 SNEGSKA (reference sequence). Between the trimmed V and J ends, which lost 5 bases and 5 bases, there was a span of 19 bases. CDR3 residues: CSAGAGIIADEQYF. The DNA of the CDR3 is TGCAGTGCTGGCGCGGGGATAATCGCGGACGAGCAGTACTTC.

This clonotype was picked up many times. The chain uses TRBV11-3 and TRBJ2-3; 12 bases are shared with TRBD2. V dropped 6 bases and J dropped 8; count of bases not matched to a gene: 9. Per the germline V gene, CDR1 is SGHNT and CDR2 is YENEEA. The CDR3 contains 15 residues. The CDR3 DNA is TGTGCCAGCAGGGGGAGGACTAGCGGGAATGGTACGCAGTATTTT. This codes for CASRGRTSGNGTQYF.

The V call is TRBV3-1, the J call TRBJ1-1, with TRBD1 as a possible D gene (6 bases). V lost 1 base and J lost 4, with 10 bases in between. CDR3 size: 14 residues. Germline V CDR1 and CDR2: LGHDT, YNNKEL (reference sequence). CDR3 in amino acids: CASSQVEGGTEAFF. In DNA, the CDR3 is TGTGCCAGCAGCCAAGTGGAGGGGGGCACTGAAGCTTTCTTT. Supplemented by reference TRBV3-1 and TRBJ1-1, the full variable domain reads DTAVSQTPKYLVTQMGNDKSIKCEQNLGHDTMYWYKQDSKKFLKIMFSYNNKELIINETVPNRFSPKSPDKAHLNLHINSLELGDSAVYFCASSQVEGGTEAFFGQGTRLTVV.

This clonotype was observed at least ten times. The gene calls are TRBV15 and TRBJ2-3, with TRBD2 matching over 8 bases. After removal of 3 bases from V and 4 bases from J, the junction contained 12 bases not matched to a gene. CDR1 and CDR2 (germline): LNHNV, YYDKDF (reference sequence). CDR3 length: 17 residues. The CDR3 region is CATSRERISGSSDTQYF. The CDR3 DNA follows: TGTGCCACCAGCAGGGAAAGGATCAGCGGGAGTTCAGATACGCAGTATTTT.

This clonotype has a count of ten or more. In nucleotides, the CDR3 is TGTGCCAGCAGCCCCGGGCGCAGCAGGGGCAATGAGCAGTTCTTC. It translates to CASSPGRSRGNEQFF. The chain is built from TRBV7-2 and TRBJ2-1; perhaps TRBD1 as D (6 bases). V was trimmed by 5 bases and J by 6 bases, leaving 17 bases between them. This CDR3 has 15 residues. Germline loops: CDR1 SGHTA, CDR2 FQGNSA.

This clonotype has just a few counts. The rearrangement uses TRBV18 and TRBJ2-7; TRBD1 matches 11 bases. The CDR3 runs 15 residues. Trimming took 4 bases from V and 3 from J; bases not matched to a gene: 5. CDR1 and CDR2 from the germline V gene are KGHSH and LQKENI. The CDR3 loop reads CASSLSGTGGYEQYF. As DNA, the CDR3 is TGTGCCAGCTCACTCTCCGGGACAGGGGGCTACGAGCAGTACTTC.

This clonotype was found a few times. This chain connects TRBV29-1 to TRBJ1-2; 11 nucleotides match TRBD1. J was trimmed by 5 bases and V by 0 bases; bases with no gene match: 14. Germline lookup yields CDR1 SQVTM and CDR2 ANQGSEA. CDR3 length equals 18 residues. The chain's CDR3 is CSVEDLPGQGGLYYGYTF. CDR3 bases: TGCAGCGTTGAAGATCTGCCGGGACAGGGGGGCCTCTATTATGGCTACACCTTC.

The rearrangement joins TRBV5-1 to TRBJ2-7, with TRBD2 matching 10 bases. The CDR3 is 17 residues long. V trimming: 0 bases; J trimming: 3 bases; junction bases outside the gene matches: 9. Germline V gene sequence: CDR1 SGHRS, CDR2 YFSETQ. CDR3 sequence reads: CASSLVPSGTSVYEQYF. In DNA, the CDR3 is TGCGCCAGCAGCTTGGTACCCTCCGGGACTAGCGTCTACGAGCAGTACTTC.

This clonotype appeared many times. The V call is TRBV11-2, the J call TRBJ2-2; 9 bases map to TRBD2. The CDR3 extends over 15 amino acids. The V segment lost 2 bases and the J segment 5 bases; nucleotides outside the gene matches: 3. The germline CDR1 and CDR2 sequences are SGHAT and FQNNGV. CDR3: CASSLPAGGTGELFF. CDR3 bases: TGTGCCAGCAGCTTACCAGCGGGAGGTACCGGGGAGCTGTTTTTT.

This clonotype was picked up many times. This chain connects TRBV7-9 to TRBJ2-1; D possibly corresponds to TRBD2 (6 bases). The CDR3 has 14 residues. V was cut by 4 bases and J by 3 bases, with 10 bases left in between. Germline V gives CDR1 SEHNR, CDR2 FQNEAQ (reference sequence). The CDR3 loop is CASSSAGSYNEQFF. The CDR3 DNA sequence: TGTGCCAGCAGCTCGGCGGGGAGCTACAATGAGCAGTTCTTC.